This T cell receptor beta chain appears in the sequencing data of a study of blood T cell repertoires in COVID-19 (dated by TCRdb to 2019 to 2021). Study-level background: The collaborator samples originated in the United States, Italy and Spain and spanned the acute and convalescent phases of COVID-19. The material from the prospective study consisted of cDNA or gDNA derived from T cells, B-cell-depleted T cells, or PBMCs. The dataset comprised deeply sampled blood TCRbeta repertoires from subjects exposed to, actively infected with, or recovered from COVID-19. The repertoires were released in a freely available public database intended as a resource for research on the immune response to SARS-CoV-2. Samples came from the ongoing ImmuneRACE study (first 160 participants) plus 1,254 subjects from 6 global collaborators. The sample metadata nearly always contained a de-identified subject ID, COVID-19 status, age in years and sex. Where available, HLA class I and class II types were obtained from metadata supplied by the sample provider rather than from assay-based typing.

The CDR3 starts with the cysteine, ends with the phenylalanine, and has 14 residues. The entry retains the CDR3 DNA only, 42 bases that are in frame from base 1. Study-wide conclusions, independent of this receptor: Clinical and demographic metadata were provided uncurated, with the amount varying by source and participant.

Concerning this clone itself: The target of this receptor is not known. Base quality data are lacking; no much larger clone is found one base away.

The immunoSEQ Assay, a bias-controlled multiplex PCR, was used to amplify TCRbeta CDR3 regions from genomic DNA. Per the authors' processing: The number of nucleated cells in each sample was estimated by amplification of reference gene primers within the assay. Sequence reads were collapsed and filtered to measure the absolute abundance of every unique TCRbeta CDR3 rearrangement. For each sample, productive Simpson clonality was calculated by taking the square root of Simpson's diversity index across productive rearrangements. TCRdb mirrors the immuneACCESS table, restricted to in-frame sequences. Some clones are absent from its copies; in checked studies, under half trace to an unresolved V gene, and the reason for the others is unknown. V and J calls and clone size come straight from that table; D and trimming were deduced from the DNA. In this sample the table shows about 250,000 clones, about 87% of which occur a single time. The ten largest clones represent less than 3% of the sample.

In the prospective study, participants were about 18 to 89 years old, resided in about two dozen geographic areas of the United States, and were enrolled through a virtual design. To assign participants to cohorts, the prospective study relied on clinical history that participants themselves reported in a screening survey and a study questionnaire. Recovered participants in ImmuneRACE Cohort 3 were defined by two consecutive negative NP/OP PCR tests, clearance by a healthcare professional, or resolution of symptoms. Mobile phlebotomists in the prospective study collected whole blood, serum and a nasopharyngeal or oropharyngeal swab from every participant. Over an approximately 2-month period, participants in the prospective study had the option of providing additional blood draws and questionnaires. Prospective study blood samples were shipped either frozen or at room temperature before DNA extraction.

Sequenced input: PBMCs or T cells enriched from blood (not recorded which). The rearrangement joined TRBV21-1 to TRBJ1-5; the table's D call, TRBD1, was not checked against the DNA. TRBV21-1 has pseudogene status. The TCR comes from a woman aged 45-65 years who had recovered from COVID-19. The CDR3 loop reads CASSVHRENQPQHF. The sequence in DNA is TGTGCCAGCAGCGTCCACAGGGAAAATCAGCCCCAGCATTTT.